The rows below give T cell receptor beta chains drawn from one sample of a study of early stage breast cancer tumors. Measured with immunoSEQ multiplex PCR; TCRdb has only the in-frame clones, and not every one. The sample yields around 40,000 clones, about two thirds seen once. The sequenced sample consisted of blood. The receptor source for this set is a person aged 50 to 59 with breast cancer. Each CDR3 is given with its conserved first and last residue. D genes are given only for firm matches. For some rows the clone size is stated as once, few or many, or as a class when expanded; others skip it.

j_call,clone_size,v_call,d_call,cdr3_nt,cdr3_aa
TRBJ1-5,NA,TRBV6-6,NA,TGTGCCAGCAGTTTCGGACAAAGCAATCAGCCCCAGCATTTT,CASSFGQSNQPQHF
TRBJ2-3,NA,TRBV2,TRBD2,TGTGCCAGCAGTGAAGCGCTTCCGGGCGGGGGGGTTGATACGCAGTATTTT,CASSEALPGGGVDTQYF
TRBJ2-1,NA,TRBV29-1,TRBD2,TGCAGCGTTGAGGGGGGGACCGACCTCAACAATGAGCAGTTCTTC,CSVEGGTDLNNEQFF
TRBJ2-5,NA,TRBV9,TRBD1,TGTGCCAGCAGCGGGGACAGGACGAGTGGGACCCAGTACTTC,CASSGDRTSGTQYF
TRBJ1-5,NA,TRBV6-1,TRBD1,TGTGCCAGCAGTGACCAAATACAGGGGGACAATCAGCCCCAGCATTTT,CASSDQIQGDNQPQHF
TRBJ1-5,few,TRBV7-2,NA,TGTGCCAGCAGCTTAAAAGGGGCCGGTAGCAATCAGCCCCAGCATTTT,CASSLKGAGSNQPQHF
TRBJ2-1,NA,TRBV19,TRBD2,TGTGCCAGTAGTACGGCGGGGGGGAACAATGAGCAGTTCTTC,CASSTAGGNNEQFF
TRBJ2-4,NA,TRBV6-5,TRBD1,TGTGCCAGCAGCGCGCCTGGACAGGGAGGAAACATTCAGTACTTC,CASSAPGQGGNIQYF
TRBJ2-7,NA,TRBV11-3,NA,TGTGCCAGCAGCTCGGGGGAATGGGCCTACGAGCAGTACTTC,CASSSGEWAYEQYF
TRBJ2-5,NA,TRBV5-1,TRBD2,TGCGCCAGCAGCTTGGGAGGAGCGGGGGGGCGAGAGACCCAGTACTTC,CASSLGGAGGRETQYF
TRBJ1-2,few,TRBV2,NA,TGTGCCAGCAAACAGGGCCGGGAGGGTGGCTACACCTTC,CASKQGREGGYTF
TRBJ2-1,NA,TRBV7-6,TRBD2,TGTGCCAGCAGCCAACGCACTAGCGGGGCGCTGTTCTTC,CASSQRTSGALFF
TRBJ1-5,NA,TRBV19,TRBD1,TGTGCCAGTAGTTGGACAGGGTATAGCAATCAGCCCCAGCATTTT,CASSWTGYSNQPQHF
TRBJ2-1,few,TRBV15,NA,TGTGCCACCAGCAGAGAGGTTTCGAGTGACAATGAGCAGTTCTTC,CATSREVSSDNEQFF
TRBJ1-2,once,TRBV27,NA,TGTGCCAGCAGCCCTCAGGGTAACTATGGCTACACCTTC,CASSPQGNYGYTF
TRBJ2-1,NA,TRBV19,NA,TGTGCCAGTAAAGACACGCCTTACAATGAGCAGTTCTTC,CASKDTPYNEQFF
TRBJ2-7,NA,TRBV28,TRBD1,TGTGCCAGCAGTCGGATTTTTGGACAGGGTTCCAGCGAGCAGTACTTC,CASSRIFGQGSSEQYF
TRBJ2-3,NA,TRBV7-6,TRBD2,TGTGCCAGCAGCTTTAGAGCGGGGGGGCCACAAGATACGCAGTATTTT,CASSFRAGGPQDTQYF
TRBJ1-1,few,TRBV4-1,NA,TGCGCCAGCAGCCTGGGCCCGCGTACTGAAGCTTTCTTT,CASSLGPRTEAFF
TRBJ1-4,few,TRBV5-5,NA,TGTGCCAGCAGCCAAGAAGCGACGGGGTTGAATGAAAAACTGTTTTTT,CASSQEATGLNEKLFF
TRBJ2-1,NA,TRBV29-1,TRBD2,TGCAGCGTGAGATCCGGGACTAGCGGGAGTGGTGAGCAGTTCTTC,CSVRSGTSGSGEQFF
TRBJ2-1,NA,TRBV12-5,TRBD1,TGTGCTAGTGGACACACCGGGACAGGTACTCATGAGCAGTTCTTC,CASGHTGTGTHEQFF
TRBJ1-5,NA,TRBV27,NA,TGTGCCAGCAGTTTACAGGGAACTCAGCCCCAGCATTTT,CASSLQGTQPQHF